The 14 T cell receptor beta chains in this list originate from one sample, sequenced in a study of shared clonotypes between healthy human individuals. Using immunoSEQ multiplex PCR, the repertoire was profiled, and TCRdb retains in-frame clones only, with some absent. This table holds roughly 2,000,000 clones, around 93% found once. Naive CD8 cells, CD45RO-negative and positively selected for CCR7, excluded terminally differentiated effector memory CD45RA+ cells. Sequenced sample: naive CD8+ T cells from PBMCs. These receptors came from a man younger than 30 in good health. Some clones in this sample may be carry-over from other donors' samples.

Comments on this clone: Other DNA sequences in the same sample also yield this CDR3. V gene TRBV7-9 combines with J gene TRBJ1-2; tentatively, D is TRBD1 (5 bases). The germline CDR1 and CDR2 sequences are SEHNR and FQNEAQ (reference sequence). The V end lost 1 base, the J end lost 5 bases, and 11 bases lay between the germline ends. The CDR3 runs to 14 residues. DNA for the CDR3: TGTGCCAGCAGCTTAGGAGGGACCGAGTATGGCTACACCTTC. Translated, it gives CASSLGGTEYGYTF.

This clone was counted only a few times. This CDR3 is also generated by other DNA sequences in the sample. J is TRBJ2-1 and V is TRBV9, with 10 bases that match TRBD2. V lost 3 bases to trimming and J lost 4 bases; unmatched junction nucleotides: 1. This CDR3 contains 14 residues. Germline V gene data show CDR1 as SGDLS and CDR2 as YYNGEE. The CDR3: CASSGTSGYNEQFF. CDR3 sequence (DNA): TGTGCCAGCAGCGGGACTAGCGGTTACAATGAGCAGTTCTTC.

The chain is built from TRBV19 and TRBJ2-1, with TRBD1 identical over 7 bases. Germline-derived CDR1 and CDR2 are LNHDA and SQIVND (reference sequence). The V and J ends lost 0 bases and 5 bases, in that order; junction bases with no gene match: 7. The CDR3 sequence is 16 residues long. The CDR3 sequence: CASSIDRDRVDNEQFF. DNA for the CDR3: TGTGCCAGTAGTATAGATCGAGACAGGGTCGACAATGAGCAGTTCTTC.

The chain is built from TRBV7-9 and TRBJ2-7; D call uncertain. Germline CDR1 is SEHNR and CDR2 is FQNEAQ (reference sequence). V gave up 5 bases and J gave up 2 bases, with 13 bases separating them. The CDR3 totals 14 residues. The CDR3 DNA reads TGTGCCAGCAGCAATGACCGGAAAACCTACGAGCAGTACTTC. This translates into CASSNDRKTYEQYF.

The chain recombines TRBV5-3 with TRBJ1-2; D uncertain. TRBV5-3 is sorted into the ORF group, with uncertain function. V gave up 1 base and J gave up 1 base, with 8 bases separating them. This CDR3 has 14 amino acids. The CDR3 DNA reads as TGTGCCAGAAGCTTGAGGCGGATTAACTATGGCTACACCTTC. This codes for CARSLRRINYGYTF.

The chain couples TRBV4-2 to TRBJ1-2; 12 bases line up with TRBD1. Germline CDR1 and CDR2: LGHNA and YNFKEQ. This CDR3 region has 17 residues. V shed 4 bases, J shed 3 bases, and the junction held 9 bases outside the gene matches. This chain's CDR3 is CASSPPGQGAVDYGYTF. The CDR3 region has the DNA TGTGCCAGCAGCCCGCCGGGACAGGGGGCTGTTGACTATGGCTACACCTTC.

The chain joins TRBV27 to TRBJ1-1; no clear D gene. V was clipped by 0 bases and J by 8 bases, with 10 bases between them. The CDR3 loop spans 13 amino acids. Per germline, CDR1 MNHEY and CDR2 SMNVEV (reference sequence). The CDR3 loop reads CASSLSQRGEAFF. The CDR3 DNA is TGTGCCAGCAGTTTATCGCAGAGAGGGGAAGCTTTCTTT.

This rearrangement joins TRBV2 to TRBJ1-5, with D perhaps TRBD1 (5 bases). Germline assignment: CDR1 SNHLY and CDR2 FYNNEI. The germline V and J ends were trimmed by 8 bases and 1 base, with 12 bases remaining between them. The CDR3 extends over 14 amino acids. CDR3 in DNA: TGTGCCAGCTGGAGGGGCAGCAGCAATCAGCCCCAGCATTTT. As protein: CASWRGSSNQPQHF.

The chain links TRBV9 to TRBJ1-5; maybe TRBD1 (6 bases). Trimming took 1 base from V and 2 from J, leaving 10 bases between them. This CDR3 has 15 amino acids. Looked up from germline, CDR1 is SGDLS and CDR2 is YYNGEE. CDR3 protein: CASSVSGAGNQPQHF. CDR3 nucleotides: TGTGCCAGCAGCGTATCAGGGGCTGGCAATCAGCCCCAGCATTTT.

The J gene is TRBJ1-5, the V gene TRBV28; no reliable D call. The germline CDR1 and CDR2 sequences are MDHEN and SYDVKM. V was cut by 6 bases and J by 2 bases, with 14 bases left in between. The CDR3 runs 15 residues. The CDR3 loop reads CASSTSLGGNQPQHF. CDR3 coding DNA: TGTGCCAGCAGCACCTCTCTCGGAGGCAATCAGCCCCAGCATTTT. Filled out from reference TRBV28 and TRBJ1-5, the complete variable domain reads DVKVTQSSRYLVKRTGEKVFLECVQDMDHENMFWYRQDPGLGLRLIYFSYDVKMKEKGDIPEGYSVSREKKERFSLILESASTNQTSMYLCASSTSLGGNQPQHFGDGTRLSIL.

The DNA of the CDR3 is TGTGCCAGCAGCTCACGGGAAGGGGAGGGAACCTACGAGCAGTACTTC. Amino acid sequence: CASSSREGEGTYEQYF. The V gene is TRBV11-2, the J gene TRBJ2-7; 7 positions agree with TRBD2. Trimming removed 4 bases from V and 2 bases from J; junction bases left unmatched: 11. Per the germline V gene, CDR1 is SGHAT and CDR2 is FQNNGV. The CDR3 is 16 amino acids.

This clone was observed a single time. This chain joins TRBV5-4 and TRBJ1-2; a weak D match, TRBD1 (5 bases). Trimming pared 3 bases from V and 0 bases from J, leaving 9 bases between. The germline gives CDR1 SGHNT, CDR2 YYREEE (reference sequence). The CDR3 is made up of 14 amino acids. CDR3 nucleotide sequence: TGTGCCAGCAGCTGGAGAGGGGCTAACTATGGCTACACCTTC. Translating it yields CASSWRGANYGYTF.

The CDR3 region is CASSQGRGLEQYF. The CDR3 bases are TGCGCCAGCAGCCAAGGACGGGGGCTCGAGCAGTACTTC. V and J are TRBV4-1 and TRBJ2-5; D assignment may be TRBD1 or TRBD2 (6 bases each). Gene TRBJ2-7 matches the end of the DNA better, so the J call may be wrong. The CDR3 spans 13 residues. Germline CDR1 reads MGHRA; CDR2 reads YSYEKL.

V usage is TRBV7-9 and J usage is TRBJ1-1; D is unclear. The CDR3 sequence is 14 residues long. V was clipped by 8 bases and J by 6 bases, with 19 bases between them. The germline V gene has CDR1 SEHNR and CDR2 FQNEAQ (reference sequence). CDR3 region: CASPQSPGRPEAFF. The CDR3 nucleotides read TGTGCCAGCCCCCAAAGCCCAGGACGTCCTGAAGCTTTCTTT. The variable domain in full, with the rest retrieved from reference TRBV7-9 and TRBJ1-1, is DTGVSQNPRHKITKRGQNVTFRCDPISEHNRLYWYRQTLGQGPEFLTYFQNEAQLEKSRLLSDRFSAERPKGSFSTLEIQRTEQGDSAMYLCASPQSPGRPEAFFGQGTRLTVV.